Only a few counts were recorded for the clone carrying this T cell receptor (beta chain). What it binds is unknown. TCRdb re-called the 5' RACE reads through MiXCR, storing one row per CDR3 protein. In the table there are 200,000 to 300,000 distinct CDR3 sequences, less than 7.5% of which are singletons. The data belong to a study of T cells after yellow fever vaccination. Whole-study results and caveats: FACS-sorted repertoires could harbor abundant contaminating bulk-population clonotypes. A minor fraction of clonotypes spanned both CD4 and CD8 compartments. Subsequent to the booster, the majority of primary-vaccination clones reappeared (around 97% CD4, 88% CD8). It was a weaker secondary response, yet one that peaked faster, at day 5 versus 15.

V gave up 5 bases and J gave up 6 bases; unmatched junction bases: 3. There are 12 residues in the CDR3. The germline CDR1 and CDR2 sequences are MNHEY and SVGAGI. The chain couples TRBV6-5 to TRBJ2-7, with 8 bases lining up with TRBD2. The sequences come from CD4+ T cells sorted from PBMCs, collected on the day of the yellow fever booster vaccination. This TCR came from a man aged 25 to 40 who received the YFV17D yellow fever vaccine. CDR3 sequence: CASSARGGEQYF. For the CDR3, the DNA is TGTGCCAGCAGTGCCCGGGGGGGCGAGCAGTACTTC.